This entry lists 28 T cell receptor beta chains sequenced from one sample in a study of beta chain features in type 1 diabetes. Sequencing targeted expressed TCRB transcripts, as all isolated RNA had been reverse transcribed. The protocol was immunoSEQ multiplex PCR, while the TCRdb copy is restricted to in-frame clones and leaves out a portion. The repertoire holds hundreds of thousands of clones, with roughly 15% as singletons. Sequencing was done on a sample of naive CD4+ T cells from blood. These receptors all stem from a young man in good health.

This clone was counted a few times. This chain connects TRBV5-1 to TRBJ2-1; perhaps D is TRBD1 or TRBD2 (5 bases each). The ends were cut back, 0 bases at V and 10 bases at J, with 17 bases in the middle. This CDR3 region has 15 residues. Germline-derived CDR1 and CDR2 are SGHRS and YFSETQ. CDR3 residues: CASSLAAVGGAEQFF. Written as DNA, the CDR3 is TGCGCCAGCAGCTTGGCCGCGGTTGGGGGTGCCGAGCAGTTCTTC.

V usage is TRBV5-5 and J usage is TRBJ2-1; no clear D gene. CDR1 and CDR2 (germline): SGHKS, YYEKEE (reference sequence). The CDR3 is 15 residues long. Trimming cost V 0 bases and J 2 bases, with 9 bases left between them. CDR3: CASSLVVTTYNEQFF. In nucleotides, the CDR3 is TGTGCCAGCAGCTTGGTAGTCACCACCTACAATGAGCAGTTCTTC.

This clone has just a few counts. This chain connects TRBV4-3 to TRBJ2-1; 11 positions match TRBD1. V was clipped by 3 bases and J by 8 bases; unmatched bases: 9. Germline-derived CDR1 and CDR2 are LGHNA and YSLEER. The CDR3 extends over 16 amino acids. For the CDR3, the DNA is TGCGCCAGCAGCCAGACACCGGGACAGGGGGGCGATGAGCAGTTCTTC. Residues: CASSQTPGQGGDEQFF.

In nucleotides, the CDR3 is TGTGCCAGCAGCTCCTATGGCTACACCTTC. As protein: CASSSYGYTF. The chain uses TRBV7-2 and TRBJ1-2; D remains unclear. Trimming removed 4 bases from V and 4 bases from J, with 1 base in between. CDR3 size: 10 residues. Looked up from germline, CDR1 is SGHTA and CDR2 is FQGNSA. Filled out from reference TRBV7-2 and TRBJ1-2, the complete variable domain reads GAGVSQSPSNKVTEKGKDVELRCDPISGHTALYWYRQSLGQGLEFLIYFQGNSAPDKSGLPSDRFSAERTGGSVSTLTIQRTQQEDSAVYLCASSSYGYTFGSGTRLTVV.

The V and J genes are TRBV15 and TRBJ2-2; tentative D call: TRBD2 (5 bases). CDR3 length equals 16 residues. The germline V and J ends were trimmed by 1 base and 0 bases, with 9 bases remaining between them. Germline V gene data show CDR1 as LNHNV and CDR2 as YYDKDF (reference sequence). The CDR3 coding sequence is TGTGCCACCAGCAGAGGGAGGAGCGCGAACACCGGGGAGCTGTTTTTT. Translation gives CATSRGRSANTGELFF. Full variable domain (missing parts from reference TRBV15 and TRBJ2-2): DAMVIQNPRYQVTQFGKPVTLSCSQTLNHNVMYWYQQKSSQAPKLLFHYYDKDFNNEADTPDNFQSRRPNTSFCFLDIRSPGLGDTAMYLCATSRGRSANTGELFFGEGSRLTVL.

This chain connects TRBV18 to TRBJ2-7, with TRBD2 matching 12 bases. J was trimmed by 7 bases and V by 2 bases; bases with no gene match: 9. Germline loops: CDR1 KGHSH, CDR2 LQKENI. The CDR3 is made up of 16 amino acids. CDR3 loop: CASSPGLAGGPKEQYF. In nucleotides, the CDR3 is TGTGCCAGCTCACCAGGGCTAGCGGGAGGGCCTAAGGAGCAGTACTTC. Combining the CDR3 with reference TRBV18 and TRBJ2-7 gives the whole variable domain NAGVMQNPRHLVRRRGQEARLRCSPMKGHSHVYWYRQLPEEGLKFMVYLQKENIIDESGMPKERFSAEFPKEGPSILRIQQVVRGDSAAYFCASSPGLAGGPKEQYFGPGTRLTVT.

This chain connects TRBV11-2 to TRBJ2-3, with 9 bases lining up with TRBD1. The J segment lost 4 bases and the V segment lost 5 bases, leaving 4 bases of the junction unmatched. In germline, CDR1 is SGHAT, CDR2 FQNNGV. CDR3 size: 14 residues. The CDR3 sequence is CASSTRQGADTQYF. The CDR3 nucleotides are TGTGCCAGCAGCACCCGACAGGGGGCAGATACGCAGTATTTT. The entire variable domain, with the rest obtained from reference TRBV11-2 and TRBJ2-3, is as follows: EAGVAQSPRYKIIEKRQSVAFWCNPISGHATLYWYQQILGQGPKLLIQFQNNGVVDDSQLPKDRFSAERLKGVDSTLKIQPAKLEDSAVYLCASSTRQGADTQYFGPGTRLTVL.

This clone was counted only a few times. In DNA, the CDR3 is TGTGCCAGCAGCCTCGATTCAGAAAACATTCAGTACTTC. Its protein is CASSLDSENIQYF. J is TRBJ2-4 and V is TRBV7-3, with D hard to call. Germline V gene lookup returns CDR1 SGHTA and CDR2 FQGTGA. Trimming pared 5 bases from V and 5 bases from J, leaving 10 bases between. There are 13 residues in the CDR3.

Comment on this clone: Within the sample, other DNA sequences also encode this same CDR3. The genes are TRBV19 and TRBJ2-3, with unresolved D. This CDR3 is 11 amino acids long. V gave up 3 bases and J gave up 4 bases, with 2 bases separating them. Germline CDR1 reads LNHDA; CDR2 reads SQIVND (reference sequence). Here the CDR3 reads CASSIADTQYF. The CDR3 nucleotides read TGTGCCAGTAGTATCGCAGATACGCAGTATTTT.

This chain links TRBV5-4 with TRBJ2-7; a possible D gene is TRBD2 (6 bases). V lost 1 base and J lost 2, with 13 bases in between. Per the germline V gene, CDR1 is SGHNT and CDR2 is YYREEE (reference sequence). This CDR3 is built from 15 residues. CDR3 in DNA: TGTGCCAGCAGCTTGAGTGGGCGGGGAGCCTACGAGCAGTACTTC. It is translated as CASSLSGRGAYEQYF.

The chain carries TRBV9 and TRBJ1-1; TRBD1 agrees at 9 bases. Trimming cost V 0 bases and J 1 base; bases outside gene matches: 10. CDR3 length: 18 amino acids. Germline values: CDR1 SGDLS, CDR2 YYNGEE. This CDR3 is CASSVAMVLGQGNTEAFF. The CDR3 bases are TGTGCCAGCAGCGTAGCTATGGTGTTGGGACAGGGGAACACTGAAGCTTTCTTT. The full variable domain, its missing parts supplied by reference TRBV9 and TRBJ1-1, is DSGVTQTPKHLITATGQRVTLRCSPRSGDLSVYWYQQSLDQGLQFLIQYYNGEERAKGNILERFSAQQFPDLHSELNLSSLELGDSALYFCASSVAMVLGQGNTEAFFGQGTRLTVV.

This clone was counted a few times. This chain joins TRBV9 and TRBJ1-1; D is uncertain. The CDR3 has 18 amino acids. Trimming removed 0 bases from V and 0 bases from J, with 18 bases in between. The germline CDR1 and CDR2 sequences are SGDLS and YYNGEE. The CDR3: CASSVAGTPPSLNTEAFF. In DNA form, the CDR3 reads TGTGCCAGCAGCGTAGCTGGCACCCCCCCTTCCTTGAACACTGAAGCTTTCTTT. Complete variable domain (other parts from reference TRBV9 and TRBJ1-1): DSGVTQTPKHLITATGQRVTLRCSPRSGDLSVYWYQQSLDQGLQFLIQYYNGEERAKGNILERFSAQQFPDLHSELNLSSLELGDSALYFCASSVAGTPPSLNTEAFFGQGTRLTVV.

The rearrangement joins TRBV7-9 to TRBJ1-3; no reliable D call. The CDR3 covers 13 residues. V lost 3 bases and J 4 bases, leaving 7 bases between the germline ends. Germline V gene data show CDR1 as SEHNR and CDR2 as FQNEAQ (reference sequence). This CDR3 is CASSFGDGNTIYF. In nucleotides, the CDR3 is TGTGCCAGCAGCTTCGGCGACGGAAACACCATATATTTT.

The V and J genes are TRBV5-6 and TRBJ2-3, with 11 positions matching TRBD1. This CDR3 comprises 15 residues. V lost 5 bases, J lost 3 bases, and 5 bases stayed unmatched. Per the germline V gene, CDR1 is SGHDT and CDR2 is YYEEEE. Here the CDR3 reads CASRWDRGMTDTQYF. In nucleotides, the CDR3 is TGTGCCAGCAGATGGGACAGGGGGATGACAGATACGCAGTATTTT. Looking up the rest from reference TRBV5-6 and TRBJ2-3 gives the full variable domain: DAGVTQSPTHLIKTRGQQVTLRCSPKSGHDTVSWYQQALGQGPQFIFQYYEEEERQRGNFPDRFSGHQFPNYSSELNVNALLLGDSALYLCASRWDRGMTDTQYFGPGTRLTVL.

This clone was counted a few times. The chain joins TRBV7-9 to TRBJ2-2, with unresolved D. V gave up 2 bases and J gave up 2 bases, with 12 bases separating them. The length of the CDR3 is 16 residues. CDR1 is SEHNR and CDR2 is FQNEAQ in the germline V gene (reference sequence). The CDR3 DNA reads as TGTGCCAGCAGCTTAATGGAAGGGCCTAACACCGGGGAGCTGTTTTTT. Protein sequence: CASSLMEGPNTGELFF.

A note on this clone: The same CDR3 also results from other DNA sequences found in this sample. CDR3 nucleotide sequence: TGTGCCAGCAGCTTAGGGAGGAACACTGAAGCTTTCTTT. Translated, it gives CASSLGRNTEAFF. The chain carries TRBV7-9 and TRBJ1-1, with no clear D. Germline assignment: CDR1 SEHNR and CDR2 FQNEAQ (reference sequence). V lost 1 base, J lost 1 base, and 4 bases lay in between. There are 13 residues in the CDR3.

This clone has just a few counts. This rearrangement joins TRBV9 to TRBJ1-3; 9 bases map to TRBD1. The CDR3 extends over 15 amino acids. The germline CDR1 and CDR2 sequences are SGDLS and YYNGEE. V dropped 1 base and J dropped 7; count of bases not matched to a gene: 6. CDR3 loop: CASSVQPGTGNTIYF. In DNA, the CDR3 is TGTGCCAGCAGCGTACAGCCCGGGACAGGGAACACCATATATTTT.

This chain links TRBV10-3 with TRBJ2-1, with D perhaps TRBD1 or TRBD2 (5 bases each). Between the trimmed V and J ends, which lost 10 bases and 3 bases, there was a span of 10 bases. Germline V lookup: CDR1 ENHRY, CDR2 SYGVKD. The length of the CDR3 is 12 residues. The CDR3: CATRGSYNEQFF. The DNA of the CDR3 is TGTGCCACCCGGGGCAGCTACAATGAGCAGTTCTTC.

This sequence joins TRBV18 and TRBJ2-2; no definite D call. Germline-derived CDR1 and CDR2 are KGHSH and LQKENI. Deletions cut 4 bases from V and 0 bases from J, with 12 bases between. CDR3 length equals 16 residues. In nucleotides, the CDR3 is TGTGCCAGCTCACTATATGGATCCGCGAACACCGGGGAGCTGTTTTTT. Translating gives CASSLYGSANTGELFF.

This clone was seen more than once but under ten times. This chain uses TRBV5-1 with TRBJ2-3; maybe TRBD2 (6 bases). This CDR3 contains 15 residues. Germline V gene lookup returns CDR1 SGHRS and CDR2 YFSETQ. The V end lost 0 bases, the J end lost 2 bases, and 10 bases lay between the germline ends. Here the CDR3 DNA reads TGCGCCAGCAGCTTGGAGGAGGGCGTCACAGATACGCAGTATTTT. Amino acid sequence: CASSLEEGVTDTQYF.

This clone was recorded a few times. V usage is TRBV7-3 and J usage is TRBJ1-2; D is unresolved. The V end lost 6 bases, the J end lost 5 bases, and 10 bases lay between the germline ends. The CDR3 has 12 residues. The germline V gene encodes CDR1 SGHTA and CDR2 FQGTGA. CDR3 bases: TGTGCCAGCAGGGGAGTAGTTTATGGCTACACCTTC. Its protein product is CASRGVVYGYTF.

The V gene is TRBV5-4, the J gene TRBJ1-4; the match to TRBD1 covers 8 bases. V gave up 4 bases and J gave up 3 bases; unmatched junction bases: 5. This CDR3 spans 15 amino acids. Per germline, CDR1 SGHNT and CDR2 YYREEE (reference sequence). The CDR3 DNA reads as TGTGCCAGCAGCCGTCGACAGGGGCCTAATGAAAAACTGTTTTTT. It yields the protein CASSRRQGPNEKLFF.

The chain is built from TRBV7-2 and TRBJ1-4, with 8 bases identical to TRBD1. This CDR3 is 15 amino acids long. Germline CDR1 reads SGHTA; CDR2 reads FQGNSA. Trimming took 1 base from V and 5 from J; bases not matched to a gene: 3. CDR3 in DNA: TGTGCCAGCAGCTTAGGGCAGGGGGCAAATGAAAAACTGTTTTTT. This gives the protein CASSLGQGANEKLFF.

This clone was found a few times. Other nucleotide sequences from this sample produce the same CDR3. The chain carries TRBV7-9 and TRBJ2-7, with 9 bases fitting TRBD1. Unmatched junction bases numbered 1, after V lost 3 bases and J lost 1 base. This CDR3 region has 14 residues. Germline V gives CDR1 SEHNR, CDR2 FQNEAQ (reference sequence). CDR3: CASSLDRGSYEQYF. In DNA form, the CDR3 reads TGTGCCAGCAGCTTGGACAGGGGATCCTACGAGCAGTACTTC. The full variable domain, in which reference TRBV7-9 and TRBJ2-7 provide the parts outside the CDR3, is DTGVSQNPRHKITKRGQNVTFRCDPISEHNRLYWYRQTLGQGPEFLTYFQNEAQLEKSRLLSDRFSAERPKGSFSTLEIQRTEQGDSAMYLCASSLDRGSYEQYFGPGTRLTVT.

The table lists this clone with a few counts. V gene TRBV7-2 combines with J gene TRBJ2-7; 7 positions match TRBD1. From germline, CDR1 is SGHTA and CDR2 FQGNSA. V lost 10 bases, J lost 2 bases, and 5 bases stayed unmatched. The CDR3 runs to 12 residues. In nucleotides, the CDR3 is TGTGCCACTACAGGGGCCCCCTACGAGCAGTACTTC. As protein: CATTGAPYEQYF.

This clone was counted only a few times. V gene TRBV7-3 combines with J gene TRBJ1-1; 8 nucleotides match TRBD1. The CDR3 has 15 amino acids. The V segment lost 0 bases and the J segment 1 base; nucleotides outside the gene matches: 1. Germline V gene sequence: CDR1 SGHTA, CDR2 FQGTGA. CDR3 nucleotides: TGTGCCAGCAGCTTAACCGGGACAGGGAACACTGAAGCTTTCTTT. It translates to CASSLTGTGNTEAFF.

In this sample, this clone turned up once. The chain is built from TRBV18 and TRBJ2-3; tentative D call: TRBD1 (5 bases). With 6 bases removed from V and 3 bases from J, the gap between germline ends came to 13 bases. This CDR3 contains 14 residues. Per the germline V gene, CDR1 is KGHSH and CDR2 is LQKENI. Here the CDR3 reads CASSPGIRTDTQYF. For the CDR3, the DNA is TGTGCCAGCTCCCCAGGGATAAGGACAGATACGCAGTATTTT.

There are many counts of this clone. The chain links TRBV4-2 to TRBJ2-6; 8 bases align to TRBD2. With V trimmed by 4 bases and J by 2 bases, 4 bases remained unmatched. CDR1 is LGHNA and CDR2 is YNFKEQ in the germline V gene. The CDR3 extends over 16 amino acids. The DNA of the CDR3 is TGTGCCAGCAGCCCGACGGGGGGGGCTGGGGCCAACGTCCTGACTTTC. It encodes CASSPTGGAGANVLTF.